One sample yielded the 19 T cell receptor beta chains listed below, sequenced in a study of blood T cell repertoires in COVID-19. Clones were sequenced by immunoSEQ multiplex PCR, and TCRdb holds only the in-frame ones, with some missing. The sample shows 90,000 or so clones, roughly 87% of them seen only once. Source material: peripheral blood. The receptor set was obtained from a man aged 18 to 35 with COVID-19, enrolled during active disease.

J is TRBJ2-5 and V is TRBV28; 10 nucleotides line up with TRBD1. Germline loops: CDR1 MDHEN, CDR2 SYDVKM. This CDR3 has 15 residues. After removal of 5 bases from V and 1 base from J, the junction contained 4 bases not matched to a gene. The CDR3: CASSPGQGSQETQYF. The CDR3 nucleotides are TGTGCCAGCAGTCCGGGACAGGGGTCCCAAGAGACCCAGTACTTC.

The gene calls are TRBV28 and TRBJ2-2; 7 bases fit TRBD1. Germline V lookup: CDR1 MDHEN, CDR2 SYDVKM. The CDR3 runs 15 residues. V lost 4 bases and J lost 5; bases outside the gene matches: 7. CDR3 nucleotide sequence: TGTGCCAGCAGTTCCGAGACAGGGCTGACCGGGGAGCTGTTTTTT. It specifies CASSSETGLTGELFF.

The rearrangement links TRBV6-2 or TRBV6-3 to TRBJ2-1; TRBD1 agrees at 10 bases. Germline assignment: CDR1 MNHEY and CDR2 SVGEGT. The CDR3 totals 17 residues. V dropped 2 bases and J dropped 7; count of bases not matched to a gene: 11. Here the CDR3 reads CASSYEQGQGKSNEQFF. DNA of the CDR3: TGTGCCAGCAGTTACGAACAGGGACAGGGGAAATCGAATGAGCAGTTCTTC.

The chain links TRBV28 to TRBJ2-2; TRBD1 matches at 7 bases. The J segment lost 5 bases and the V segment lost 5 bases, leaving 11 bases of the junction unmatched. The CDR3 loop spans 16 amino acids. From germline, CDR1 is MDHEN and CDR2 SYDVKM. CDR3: CASSPSGGLSTGELFF. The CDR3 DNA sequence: TGTGCCAGCAGTCCTTCAGGGGGTTTAAGTACCGGGGAGCTGTTTTTT.

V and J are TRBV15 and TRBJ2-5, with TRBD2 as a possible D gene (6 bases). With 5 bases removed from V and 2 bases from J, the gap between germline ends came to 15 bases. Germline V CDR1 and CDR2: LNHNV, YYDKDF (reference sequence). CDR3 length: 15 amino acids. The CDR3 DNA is TGTGCCACCAGCGGCCGGAGGGGCAGGCAAGAGACCCAGTACTTC. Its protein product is CATSGRRGRQETQYF.

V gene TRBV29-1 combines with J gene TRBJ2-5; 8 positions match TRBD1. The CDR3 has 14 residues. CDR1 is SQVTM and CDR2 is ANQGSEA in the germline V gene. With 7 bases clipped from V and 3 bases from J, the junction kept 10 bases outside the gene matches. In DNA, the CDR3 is TGCAGCGGGACAGGGACCGGGACCAAAGAGACCCAGTACTTC. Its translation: CSGTGTGTKETQYF.

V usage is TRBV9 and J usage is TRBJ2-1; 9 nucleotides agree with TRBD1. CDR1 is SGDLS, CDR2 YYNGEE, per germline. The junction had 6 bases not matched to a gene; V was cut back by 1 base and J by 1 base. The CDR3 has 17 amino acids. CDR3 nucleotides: TGTGCCAGCAGCGTATCAACCGGGACAGGGTCCTACAATGAGCAGTTCTTC. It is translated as CASSVSTGTGSYNEQFF.

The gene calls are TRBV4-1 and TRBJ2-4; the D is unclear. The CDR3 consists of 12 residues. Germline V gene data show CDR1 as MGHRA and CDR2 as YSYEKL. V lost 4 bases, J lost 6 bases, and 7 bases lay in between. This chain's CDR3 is CASSPQINIQYF. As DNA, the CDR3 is TGCGCCAGCAGCCCGCAGATAAACATTCAGTACTTC.

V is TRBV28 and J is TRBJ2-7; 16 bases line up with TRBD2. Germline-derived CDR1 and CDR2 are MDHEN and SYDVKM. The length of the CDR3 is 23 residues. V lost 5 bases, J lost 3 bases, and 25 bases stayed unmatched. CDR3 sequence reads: CASSNLPAGTSGRELLALYEQYF. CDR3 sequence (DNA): TGTGCCAGCAGTAACCTGCCCGCCGGGACTAGCGGGAGGGAATTACTGGCCCTCTACGAGCAGTACTTC.

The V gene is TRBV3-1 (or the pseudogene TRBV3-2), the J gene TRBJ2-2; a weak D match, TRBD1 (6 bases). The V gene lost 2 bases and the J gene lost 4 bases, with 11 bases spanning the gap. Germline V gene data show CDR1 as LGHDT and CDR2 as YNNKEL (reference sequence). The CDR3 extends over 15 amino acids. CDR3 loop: CASSQPGHATGELFF. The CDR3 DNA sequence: TGTGCCAGCAGCCAACCGGGACATGCCACCGGGGAGCTGTTTTTT.

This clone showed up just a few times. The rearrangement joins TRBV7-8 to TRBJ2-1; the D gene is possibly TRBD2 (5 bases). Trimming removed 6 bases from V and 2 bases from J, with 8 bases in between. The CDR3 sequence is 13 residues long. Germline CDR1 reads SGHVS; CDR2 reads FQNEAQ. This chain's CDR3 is CASSYGTYNEQFF. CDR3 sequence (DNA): TGTGCCAGCAGTTACGGGACCTACAATGAGCAGTTCTTC.

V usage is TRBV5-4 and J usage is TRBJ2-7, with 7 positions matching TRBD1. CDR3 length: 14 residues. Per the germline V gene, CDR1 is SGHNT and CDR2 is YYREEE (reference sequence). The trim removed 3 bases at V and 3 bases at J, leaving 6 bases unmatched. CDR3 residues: CASSSKTGYYEQYF. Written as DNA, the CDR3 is TGTGCCAGCAGCTCAAAGACAGGGTACTACGAGCAGTACTTC.

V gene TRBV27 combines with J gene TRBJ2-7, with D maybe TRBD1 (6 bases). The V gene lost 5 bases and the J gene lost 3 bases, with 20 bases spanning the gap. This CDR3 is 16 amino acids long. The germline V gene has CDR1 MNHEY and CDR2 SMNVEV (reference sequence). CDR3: CASSPNLQGTIYEQYF. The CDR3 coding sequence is TGTGCCAGCAGTCCCAACTTACAGGGAACTATCTACGAGCAGTACTTC.

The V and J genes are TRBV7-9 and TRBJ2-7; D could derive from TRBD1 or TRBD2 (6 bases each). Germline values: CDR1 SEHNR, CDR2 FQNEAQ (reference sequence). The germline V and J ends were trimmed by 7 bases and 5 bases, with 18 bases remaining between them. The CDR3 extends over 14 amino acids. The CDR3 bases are TGTGCCAGCACCGGGGGCAGAGTCGATGACGAGCAGTACTTC. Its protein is CASTGGRVDDEQYF.

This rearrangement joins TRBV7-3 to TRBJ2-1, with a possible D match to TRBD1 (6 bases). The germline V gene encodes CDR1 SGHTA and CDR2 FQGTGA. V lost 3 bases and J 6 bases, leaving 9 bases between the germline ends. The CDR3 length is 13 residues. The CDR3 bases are TGTGCCAGCAGCTTTACAGGGATCAATGAGCAGTTCTTC. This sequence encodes CASSFTGINEQFF.

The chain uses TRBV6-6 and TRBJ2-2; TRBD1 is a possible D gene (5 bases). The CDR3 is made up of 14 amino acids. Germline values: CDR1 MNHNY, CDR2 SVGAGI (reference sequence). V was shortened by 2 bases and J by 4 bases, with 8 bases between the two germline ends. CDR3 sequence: CASSYRGFTGELFF. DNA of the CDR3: TGTGCCAGCAGTTACAGGGGCTTCACCGGGGAGCTGTTTTTT.

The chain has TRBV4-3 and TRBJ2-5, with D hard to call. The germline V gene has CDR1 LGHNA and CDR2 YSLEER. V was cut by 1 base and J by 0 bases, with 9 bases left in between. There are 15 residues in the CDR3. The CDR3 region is CASSQVREYQETQYF. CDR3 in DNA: TGCGCCAGCAGCCAAGTCCGAGAGTACCAAGAGACCCAGTACTTC.

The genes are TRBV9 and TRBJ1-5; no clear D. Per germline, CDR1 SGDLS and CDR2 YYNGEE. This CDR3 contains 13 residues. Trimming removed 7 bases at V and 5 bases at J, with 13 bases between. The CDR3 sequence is CASALGSDQPQHF. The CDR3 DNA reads TGTGCCAGCGCCCTCGGGAGTGATCAGCCCCAGCATTTT.

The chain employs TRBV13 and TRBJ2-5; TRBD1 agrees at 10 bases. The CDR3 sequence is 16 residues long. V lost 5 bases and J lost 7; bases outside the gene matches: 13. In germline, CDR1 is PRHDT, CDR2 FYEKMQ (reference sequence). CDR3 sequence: CASSGTGTGVLGTQYF. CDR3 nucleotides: TGTGCCAGCAGCGGTACCGGGACAGGGGTATTGGGGACCCAGTACTTC.